This T cell receptor (beta chain) derives from a study of T cells in Graves' hyperthyroidism and ophthalmopathy. Germline CDR1 is MNHEY and CDR2 is SVGAGI. V lost 5 bases and J 7 bases, leaving 14 bases between the germline ends. The CDR3 spans 13 residues. Amplified TCR beta CDR3 regions derived from RNA transcripts. HTBI primers were the set used in a first-round RT-PCR of the TCR CDR3. TCRdb fed the multiplex PCR reads into MiXCR, producing one record per CDR3 protein. The profile shows roughly 100,000 distinct CDR3 sequences, approximately 42% of them singletons. Overall study findings and caveats: Researchers found most expanded thyroid clonotypes above 0.001 in blood as well. Ophthalmopathy was told apart from stable hyperthyroidism by a 13 V-J model.

In the case of this clonotype: The antigen remains unidentified.

The chain employs TRBV6-5 and TRBJ1-2; D is uncertain. This receptor was taken from a woman aged 25 to 39 with Graves' hyperthyroidism. Sequencing was performed on peripheral blood or thyroid tissue (not recorded which). CDR3 residues: CASSPRTVCGYTF. In DNA form, the CDR3 reads TGTGCCAGCAGTCCCCGGACGGTTTGTGGCTACACCTTC.